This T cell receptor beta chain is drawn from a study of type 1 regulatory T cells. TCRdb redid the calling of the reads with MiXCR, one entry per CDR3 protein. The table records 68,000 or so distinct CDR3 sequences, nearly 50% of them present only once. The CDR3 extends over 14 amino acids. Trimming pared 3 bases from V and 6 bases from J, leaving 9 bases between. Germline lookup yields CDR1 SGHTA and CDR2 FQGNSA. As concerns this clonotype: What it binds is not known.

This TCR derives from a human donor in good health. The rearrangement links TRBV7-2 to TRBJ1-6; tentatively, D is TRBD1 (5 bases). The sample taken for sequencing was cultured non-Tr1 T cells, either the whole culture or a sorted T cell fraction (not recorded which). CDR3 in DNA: TGTGCCAGCAGCTTGCAGGGCGGTAATTCACCCCTCCACTTT. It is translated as CASSLQGGNSPLHF. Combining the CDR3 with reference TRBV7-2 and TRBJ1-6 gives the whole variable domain GAGVSQSPSNKVTEKGKDVELRCDPISGHTALYWYRQSLGQGLEFLIYFQGNSAPDKSGLPSDRFSAERTGGSVSTLTIQRTQQEDSAVYLCASSLQGGNSPLHFGNGTRLTVT.